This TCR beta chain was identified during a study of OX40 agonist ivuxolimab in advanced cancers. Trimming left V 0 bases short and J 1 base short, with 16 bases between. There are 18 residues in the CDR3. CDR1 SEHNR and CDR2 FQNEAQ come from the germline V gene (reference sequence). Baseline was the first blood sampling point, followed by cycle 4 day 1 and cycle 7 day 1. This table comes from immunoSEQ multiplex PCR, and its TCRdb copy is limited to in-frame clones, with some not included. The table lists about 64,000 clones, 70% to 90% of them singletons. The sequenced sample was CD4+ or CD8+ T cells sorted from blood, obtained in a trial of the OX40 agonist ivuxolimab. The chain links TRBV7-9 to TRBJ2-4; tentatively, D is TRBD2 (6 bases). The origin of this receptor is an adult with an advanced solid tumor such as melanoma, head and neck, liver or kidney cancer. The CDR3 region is CASSLAKSGVKAKNIQYF. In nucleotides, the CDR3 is TGTGCCAGCAGCTTAGCAAAGTCGGGGGTTAAGGCCAAAAACATTCAGTACTTC.